Listed below are T cell receptor beta chains from one sample, sequenced in a study of blood T cell repertoires in COVID-19. Method: immunoSEQ multiplex PCR; TCRdb's copy keeps in-frame clones and lacks some. The sample has about 220,000 clones, around 82% seen once. The sequencing input was peripheral blood. Receptor source: an older woman with acute or convalescent COVID-19. The CDR3 runs from the conserved cysteine through the conserved F or W. The D gene is left open where the match is weak. Rows may omit the clone size; those that give it use once, few, many or a size class.

TRBV7-3	NA	TRBJ1-6	14	NA	TGTGCCAGCAGCTTAAAAGCAGGGAGGTCACCCCTCCACTTT	CASSLKAGRSPLHF
TRBV15	TRBD1	TRBJ1-4	17	NA	TGTGCCACCAGCAGAGGCAGACCGGGACAGCCGAATGAAAAACTGTTTTTT	CATSRGRPGQPNEKLFF
TRBV4-1	NA	TRBJ2-3	17	NA	TGCGCCAGCAGCCAGACGGCCCCTAGCGCGTTCACAGATACGCAGTATTTT	CASSQTAPSAFTDTQYF
TRBV4-2	NA	TRBJ2-1	12	NA	TGTGCCAGCAGCGGGGGGAGAAATGAGCAGTTCTTC	CASSGGRNEQFF
TRBV27	NA	TRBJ2-7	15	few	TGTGCCAGCAGTCACCGGGAGACTATGATTTACGAGCAGTACTTC	CASSHRETMIYEQYF
TRBV4-1	NA	TRBJ1-6	14	NA	TGCGCCAGCAGCACATCAGCCTGGAGTTCACCCCTCCACTTT	CASSTSAWSSPLHF
TRBV12-3/TRBV12-4	TRBD1	TRBJ1-1	13	NA	TGTGCCAGCAGTTTACAGGGGGCCACTGAAGCTTTCTTT	CASSLQGATEAFF
TRBV5-1	NA	TRBJ1-6	16	NA	TGCGCCAGCAGCTTGGAACCGGGACAACAGAATTCACCCCTCCACTTT	CASSLEPGQQNSPLHF
TRBV9	NA	TRBJ2-3	14	NA	TGTGCCAGCAGCGTTTCCGGGGTCGGGGATACGCAGTATTTT	CASSVSGVGDTQYF
TRBV7-9	NA	TRBJ1-2	14	NA	TGTGCCAGCAGTCTCACGGGACTTAACTATGGCTACACCTTC	CASSLTGLNYGYTF
TRBV3-1/TRBV3-2	NA	TRBJ1-5	14	NA	TGTGCCAGCAGCCAAGGGACAGGCAATCAGCCCCAGCATTTT	CASSQGTGNQPQHF
TRBV9	TRBD1	TRBJ1-5	14	NA	TGTGCCAGCAGCGCGGGACAGGGGGAACAGCCCCAGCATTTT	CASSAGQGEQPQHF
TRBV5-5	TRBD1	TRBJ1-2	17	NA	TGTGCCAGCAGCGAGGACAGGGGGGAATTTGCTAACTATGGCTACACCTTC	CASSEDRGEFANYGYTF
TRBV18	NA	TRBJ1-4	15	NA	TGTGCCAGCTCACCACAGACAGGTTGGAATGAAAAACTGTTTTTT	CASSPQTGWNEKLFF
TRBV7-2	NA	TRBJ1-2	18	few	TGTGCCAGCAGCTTATCACTTCTCAGACAGACCGGACTAGGGGGCTACACCTTC	CASSLSLLRQTGLGGYTF